Following are 11 T cell receptor beta chains from one sample sequenced in a study of blood T cell repertoires in COVID-19. Assay: immunoSEQ multiplex PCR; the TCRdb copy retains only in-frame clones and omits some. The top ten hold 3% to 3.5% of the sample, which has 200,000 to 250,000 clones, roughly four fifths seen once. Sequencing was done on a sample of PBMCs or T cells enriched from blood (not recorded which). The receptors stem from an older woman who had recovered from COVID-19.

This clone was detected only a few times. The chain carries TRBV30 and TRBJ1-3, with unresolved D. Germline CDR1 GTSNPN, CDR2 SVGIG (reference sequence). The V end lost 0 bases, the J end lost 1 base, and 7 bases lay between the germline ends. This CDR3 spans 14 amino acids. In DNA form, the CDR3 reads TGTGCCTGGAGTGTACGGGGTTCTGGAAACACCATATATTTT. Its protein product is CAWSVRGSGNTIYF.

V is TRBV19 and J is TRBJ2-3, with D possibly TRBD2 on 5 matching bases. Germline V gene lookup returns CDR1 LNHDA and CDR2 SQIVND (reference sequence). This CDR3 is built from 14 residues. Deletions cut 5 bases from V and 4 bases from J, with 13 bases between. The CDR3 loop reads CASSLGGRADTQYF. The CDR3 coding sequence is TGTGCCAGTAGTTTAGGAGGTCGCGCAGATACGCAGTATTTT.

The rearrangement joins TRBV19 to TRBJ1-2, with TRBD1 as a possible D gene (5 bases). CDR1 and CDR2 (germline): LNHDA, SQIVND (reference sequence). The CDR3 runs 15 residues. Trimming left V 10 bases short and J 2 bases short, with 20 bases between. DNA of the CDR3: TGTGCCACATCTTGGGACTCCTTAGGGAACTATGGCTACACCTTC. This codes for CATSWDSLGNYGYTF.

The chain combines TRBV5-4 with TRBJ1-1; D possibly corresponds to TRBD1 (6 bases). The CDR3 runs 16 residues. CDR1 is SGHNT, CDR2 YYREEE, per germline (reference sequence). Trimming took 4 bases from V and 4 from J, leaving 20 bases between them. CDR3 residues: CASSRLLGGGGTEAFF. As DNA, the CDR3 is TGTGCCAGCAGCCGGCTCCTGGGTGGGGGCGGCACTGAAGCTTTCTTT.

Points on this clone: A read error may account for a junction end that differs from germline. The V gene is TRBV19, the J gene TRBJ2-1, with 8 positions matching TRBD2. Germline-derived CDR1 and CDR2 are LNHDA and SQIVND (reference sequence). The CDR3 runs to 14 residues. The CDR3 nucleotides read TGTGCCGGTAGTAAGGCGGGGGGCTACAATGAGCAGTTCTTC. It encodes CAGSKAGGYNEQFF.

The chain uses TRBV5-1 and TRBJ1-4; TRBD1 is a possible D gene (6 bases). Germline V gene data show CDR1 as SGHRS and CDR2 as YFSETQ. The CDR3 contains 15 residues. Trimming cost V 2 bases and J 5 bases, with 13 bases left between them. The CDR3 DNA follows: TGCGCCAGCAGCTTAGGACAGCACACAAATGAAAAACTGTTTTTT. Translating gives CASSLGQHTNEKLFF.

The table lists this clone with a few counts. This chain connects TRBV4-2 to TRBJ1-5, with TRBD1 matching over 7 bases. Germline V gene data show CDR1 as LGHNA and CDR2 as YNFKEQ. This CDR3 has 16 amino acids. The trim removed 8 bases at V and 1 base at J, leaving 11 bases unmatched. CDR3 DNA: TGTGCCAGCTCCGACAGGGACGGAGGGAGCAATCAGCCCCAGCATTTT. This sequence encodes CASSDRDGGSNQPQHF.

Of note for this clone: The junction does not match germline at one end; this may be a read error. The J gene is TRBJ2-7, the V gene TRBV7-6, with 9 bases that match TRBD2. The CDR3 runs to 13 residues. Germline V gives CDR1 SGHVS, CDR2 FNYEAQ. The CDR3 region is CASSLAGVYEQYF. For the CDR3, the DNA is TGTGCCAGCAGTTTAGCGGGAGTCTACGAGCAGTACTTC.

The J gene is TRBJ1-6, the V gene TRBV7-2; D may be TRBD1 (6 bases). Germline V lookup: CDR1 SGHTA, CDR2 FQGNSA. CDR3 length: 17 residues. The V and J ends lost 1 base and 0 bases respectively, with 10 bases between them. CDR3 residues: CASSLERGSSYNSPLHF. CDR3 in DNA: TGTGCCAGCAGCTTAGAAAGGGGGAGCTCCTATAATTCACCCCTCCACTTT. The whole variable domain, filled in from reference TRBV7-2 and TRBJ1-6, reads GAGVSQSPSNKVTEKGKDVELRCDPISGHTALYWYRQSLGQGLEFLIYFQGNSAPDKSGLPSDRFSAERTGGSVSTLTIQRTQQEDSAVYLCASSLERGSSYNSPLHFGNGTRLTVT.

This rearrangement joins TRBV7-9 to TRBJ2-5, with 13 bases aligning to TRBD2. The V segment lost 3 bases and the J segment 5 bases; nucleotides outside the gene matches: 6. The germline V gene has CDR1 SEHNR and CDR2 FQNEAQ (reference sequence). The CDR3 is 16 residues long. The CDR3 is CASSFDWTSGGETQYF. The CDR3 bases are TGTGCCAGCAGCTTCGACTGGACTAGCGGGGGTGAGACCCAGTACTTC.

The chain joins TRBV19 to TRBJ1-2; possibly TRBD1 for D (6 bases). Germline-derived CDR1 and CDR2 are LNHDA and SQIVND (reference sequence). Trimming removed 1 base at V and 2 bases at J, with 11 bases between. The CDR3 consists of 15 residues. For the CDR3, the DNA is TGTGCCAGTAGTATAGCACAGGGTCTAAACTATGGCTACACCTTC. Encoded protein: CASSIAQGLNYGYTF.